This T cell receptor (beta chain) was retrieved from a study of T-cell memory formation after mild COVID-19. As for the study in general: For the most part, TCR clusters were specific to one donor. Study observations and caveats: Clones shrinking from day 15 to 85 showed even CD4/CD8 mixes; later expanders tilted CD4+. Memory cells collected pre-infection included some clones that later responded, suggesting cross-reactive memory joined.

MiXCR was run by TCRdb on the 5' RACE reads, yielding one entry per CDR3 protein. The table includes about 560,000 distinct CDR3 sequences, roughly 22% detected once. Worth noting for this clonotype: Its antigen is unknown.

The CDR3 spans 14 residues. The germline V gene has CDR1 SGHRS and CDR2 YFSETQ. V was pared by 0 bases and J by 6 bases, with 13 bases between. This chain joins TRBV5-1 and TRBJ2-7, with D unclear. The receptor comes from an adult woman who had mild COVID-19 (a few samples of this study predate the infection). Cell type and time point are not known. Input material: PBMCs or a T cell subset sorted from them (not recorded which). Here the CDR3 DNA reads TGCGCCAGCAGCTTGGTGGGCACCCTCGGCGAGCAGTACTTC. Translating gives CASSLVGTLGEQYF.